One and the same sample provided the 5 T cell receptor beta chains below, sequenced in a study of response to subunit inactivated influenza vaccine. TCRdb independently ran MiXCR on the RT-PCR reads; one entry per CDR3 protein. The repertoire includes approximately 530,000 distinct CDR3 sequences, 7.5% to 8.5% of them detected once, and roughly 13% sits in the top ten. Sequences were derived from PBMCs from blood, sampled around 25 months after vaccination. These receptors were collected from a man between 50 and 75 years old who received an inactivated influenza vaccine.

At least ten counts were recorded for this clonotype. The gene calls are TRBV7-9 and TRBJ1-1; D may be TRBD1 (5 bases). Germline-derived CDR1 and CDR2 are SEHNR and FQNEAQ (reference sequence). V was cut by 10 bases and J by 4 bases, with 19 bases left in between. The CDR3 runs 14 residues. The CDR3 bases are TGTGCCACGGGACGGTGGGGTTGGAGCACTGAAGCTTTCTTT. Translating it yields CATGRWGWSTEAFF.

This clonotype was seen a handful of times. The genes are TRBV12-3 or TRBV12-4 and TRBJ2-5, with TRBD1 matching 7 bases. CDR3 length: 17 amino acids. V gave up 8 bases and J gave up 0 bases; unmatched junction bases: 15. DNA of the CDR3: TGTGCCAGCGGGCCCGCGTGGACAGGCCCTTACCAAGAGACCCAGTACTTC. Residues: CASGPAWTGPYQETQYF.

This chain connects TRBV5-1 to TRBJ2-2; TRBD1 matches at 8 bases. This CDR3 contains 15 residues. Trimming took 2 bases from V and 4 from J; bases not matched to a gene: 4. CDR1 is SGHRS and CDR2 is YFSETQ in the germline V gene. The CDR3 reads CASSFSQGATGELFF. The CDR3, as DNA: TGCGCCAGCAGCTTCTCCCAGGGGGCCACCGGGGAGCTGTTTTTT.

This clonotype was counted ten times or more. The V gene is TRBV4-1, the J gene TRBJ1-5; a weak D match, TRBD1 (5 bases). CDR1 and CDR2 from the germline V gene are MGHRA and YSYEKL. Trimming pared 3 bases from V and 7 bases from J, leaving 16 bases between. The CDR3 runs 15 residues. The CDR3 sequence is CASSHPGGERQPQHF. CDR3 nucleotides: TGCGCCAGCAGCCATCCCGGGGGGGAAAGGCAGCCCCAGCATTTT.

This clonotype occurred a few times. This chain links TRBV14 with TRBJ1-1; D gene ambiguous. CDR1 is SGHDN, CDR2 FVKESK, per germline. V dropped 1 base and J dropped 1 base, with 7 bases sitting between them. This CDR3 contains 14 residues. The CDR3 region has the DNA TGTGCCAGCAGCCAAGGGATCCGGAACACTGAAGCTTTCTTT. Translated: CASSQGIRNTEAFF.